The 2 T cell receptor beta chains given below trace back to one sample, sequenced in a study of cytomegalovirus exposure and HLA in healthy donors. The primer mix had 60 Vbeta and 13 Jbeta primers. The assay was immunoSEQ multiplex PCR, and TCRdb's table has in-frame clones only and misses some. The table has 140,000 to 150,000 clones, 78% seen once; the top ten hold 2% to 3%. Sequenced material: PBMCs. These receptors originate from a woman in her late teens or twenties in good health and CMV-seropositive.

V usage is TRBV11-3 and J usage is TRBJ2-1; 9 bases are a match to TRBD1. CDR3 length: 15 amino acids. Per the germline V gene, CDR1 is SGHNT and CDR2 is YENEEA. Trimming at V came to 4 bases and at J to 7 bases, leaving 8 bases not matched to a gene. The CDR3 loop is CASSSRDREYNEQFF. The CDR3 DNA is TGTGCCAGCAGCTCAAGGGACAGGGAATATAATGAGCAGTTCTTC. Together with reference TRBV11-3 and TRBJ2-1, the CDR3 gives the full variable domain: EAGVVQSPRYKIIEKKQPVAFWCNPISGHNTLYWYLQNLGQGPELLIRYENEEAVDDSQLPKDRFSAERLKGVDSTLKIQPAELGDSAVYLCASSSRDREYNEQFFGPGTRLTVL.

The chain joins TRBV25-1 to TRBJ1-1; TRBD1 aligns across 8 bases. The germline CDR1 and CDR2 sequences are MGHDK and SYGVNS. The CDR3 contains 15 residues. Trimming took 4 bases from V and 5 from J; bases not matched to a gene: 9. The CDR3 loop reads CASSAPGGGGTEAFF. The CDR3 bases are TGTGCCAGCAGTGCCCCAGGGGGCGGGGGAACTGAAGCTTTCTTT.